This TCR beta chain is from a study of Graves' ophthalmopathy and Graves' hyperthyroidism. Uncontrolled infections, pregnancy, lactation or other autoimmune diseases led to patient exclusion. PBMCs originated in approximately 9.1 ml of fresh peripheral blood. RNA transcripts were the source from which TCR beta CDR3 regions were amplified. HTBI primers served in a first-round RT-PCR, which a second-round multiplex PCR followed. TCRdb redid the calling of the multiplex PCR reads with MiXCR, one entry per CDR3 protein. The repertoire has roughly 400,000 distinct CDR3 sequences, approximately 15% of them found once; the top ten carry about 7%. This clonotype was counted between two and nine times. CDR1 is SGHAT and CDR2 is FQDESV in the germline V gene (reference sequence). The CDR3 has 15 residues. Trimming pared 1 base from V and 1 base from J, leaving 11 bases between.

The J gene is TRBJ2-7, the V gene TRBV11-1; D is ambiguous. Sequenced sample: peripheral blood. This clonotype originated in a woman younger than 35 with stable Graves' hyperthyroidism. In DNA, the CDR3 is TGTGCCAGCAGCTTAGGTTCGGTACTTTCCTACGAGCAGTACTTC. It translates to CASSLGSVLSYEQYF.